This entry describes one TCR beta chain. This entry is derived from a study of T cell responses to AZD1222 COVID-19 vaccine. Clones were read by immunoSEQ multiplex PCR, and TCRdb kept only the in-frame ones, dropping some. The sample contains under 170,000 clones, approximately 90% of which appear only once. The CDR3 runs 14 residues. J gave up 7 bases and V 5 bases, and 6 bases lay outside the gene matches. Germline CDR1 LNHDA, CDR2 SQIVND (reference sequence). The chain links TRBV19 to TRBJ2-1; 9 positions agree with TRBD2. This sequence was found in an adult who received the AZD1222 COVID-19 vaccine. The sample here was peripheral blood, taken 28 days after the second AZD1222 dose. CDR3 DNA sequence: TGTGCCAGTAGTTGGCTAGCGGGAAAAAATGAGCAGTTCTTC. Translating it yields CASSWLAGKNEQFF.